The next 14 T cell receptor beta chains were all read from a single sample in a study of blood T cell repertoires in COVID-19. Libraries were prepared by immunoSEQ multiplex PCR; TCRdb keeps only in-frame clonotypes and omits some of them. The data hold around 160,000 clones, with 80% to 90% observed a single time. Sample: peripheral blood. The source is an older woman with COVID-19, enrolled during active disease.

The chain joins TRBV18 to TRBJ2-5, with 9 bases that match TRBD1. This CDR3 spans 16 amino acids. CDR1 is KGHSH, CDR2 LQKENI, per germline. J was trimmed by 5 bases and V by 3 bases; bases with no gene match: 10. CDR3 loop: CASSPSGQGLGETQYF. The CDR3 DNA sequence: TGTGCCAGCTCACCTTCGGGACAGGGACTCGGGGAGACCCAGTACTTC.

This clone has only a few counts. The CDR3 spells CASSPREGDNSPLHF. The CDR3 DNA reads TGTGCCAGCAGCCCCCGCGAGGGGGATAATTCACCCCTCCACTTT. The rearrangement joins TRBV3-1 (or the pseudogene TRBV3-2) to TRBJ1-6; weak D call: TRBD1 (6 bases). The germline gives CDR1 LGHDT, CDR2 YNNKEL (reference sequence). The CDR3 has 15 residues. Deletions cut 4 bases from V and 5 bases from J, with 12 bases between.

The rearrangement links TRBV6-1 to TRBJ2-5; D is unclear. Trimming shortened V by 3 bases and J by 1 base, and 6 bases separated the two germline ends. The length of the CDR3 is 13 residues. Germline V gene sequence: CDR1 MNHNS, CDR2 SASEGT. CDR3 bases: TGTGCCAGCAGTGATGGCACCCAAGAGACCCAGTACTTC. Protein product: CASSDGTQETQYF.

This clone appeared a few times. J is TRBJ2-5 and V is TRBV6-1; 8 nucleotides match TRBD1. CDR3 length: 15 amino acids. Germline V gene data show CDR1 as MNHNS and CDR2 as SASEGT. Trimming took 1 base from V and 2 from J; bases not matched to a gene: 3. The CDR3 region has the DNA TGTGCCAGCAGTGAAGGGGACAGGAATCAAGAGACCCAGTACTTC. It is translated as CASSEGDRNQETQYF.

DNA of the CDR3: TGCAGCGTTGAAGATGGAGAGGGAGACACCATATATTTT. This gives the protein CSVEDGEGDTIYF. The chain uses TRBV29-1 and TRBJ1-3; D gene unclear. This CDR3 region has 13 residues. Between the trimmed V and J ends, which lost 0 bases and 8 bases, there was a span of 11 bases. The V gene's germline CDR1 is SQVTM and CDR2 ANQGSEA.

This clone is a singleton in its sample. The chain combines TRBV6-1 with TRBJ1-2; no definite D call. This CDR3 contains 14 residues. Germline CDR1 MNHNS, CDR2 SASEGT. V was shortened by 2 bases and J by 6 bases, with 13 bases between the two germline ends. The CDR3 nucleotides read TGTGCCAGCAGTGAACTAGCAGAGGCGGATGGCTACACCTTC. It encodes CASSELAEADGYTF.

This rearrangement joins TRBV9 to TRBJ2-7; 10 bases align to TRBD1. CDR1 SGDLS and CDR2 YYNGEE come from the germline V gene. V lost 3 bases, J lost 5 bases, and 8 bases stayed unmatched. CDR3 length equals 15 residues. The CDR3 coding sequence is TGTGCCAGCAGCGCTCTACCCGGGACAGGGGACGAGCAGTACTTC. Translation: CASSALPGTGDEQYF.

The chain carries TRBV11-3 and TRBJ2-3; a weak D match, TRBD2 (5 bases). The CDR3 has 13 residues. Germline V lookup: CDR1 SGHNT, CDR2 YENEEA. Trimming shortened V by 1 base and J by 6 bases, and 8 bases separated the two germline ends. CDR3: CASSLGPGDTQYF. The CDR3 region has the DNA TGTGCCAGCAGCTTAGGGCCGGGGGATACGCAGTATTTT.

This sequence joins TRBV11-2 and TRBJ1-1, with a weak D call TRBD1 (5 bases). The CDR3 extends over 13 amino acids. Deletions cut 5 bases from V and 1 base from J, with 8 bases between. Germline V gene lookup returns CDR1 SGHAT and CDR2 FQNNGV. Written as DNA, the CDR3 is TGTGCCAGCAGCCTCAGGGAGAACACTGAAGCTTTCTTT. This gives the protein CASSLRENTEAFF.

The chain combines TRBV19 with TRBJ1-2, with 7 bases fitting TRBD1. The junction had 23 bases not matched to a gene; V was cut back by 9 bases and J by 4 bases. CDR1 LNHDA and CDR2 SQIVND come from the germline V gene (reference sequence). The CDR3 length is 18 residues. In DNA form, the CDR3 reads TGTGCCAGCTCACGGGACGCGAGGATGGGACAGTTCTCCTATGGCTACACCTTC. Amino acid sequence: CASSRDARMGQFSYGYTF.

The genes are TRBV12-3 or TRBV12-4 and TRBJ1-2, with D hard to call. The CDR3 is 12 residues long. Between the trimmed V and J ends, which lost 1 base and 4 bases, there was a span of 4 bases. The CDR3 sequence: CASSLVSYGYTF. Written as DNA, the CDR3 is TGTGCCAGCAGTTTAGTCAGCTATGGCTACACCTTC.

The genes are TRBV13 and TRBJ2-2, with TRBD2 as a possible D gene (6 bases). Germline V gives CDR1 PRHDT, CDR2 FYEKMQ (reference sequence). The CDR3 is 16 residues long. V dropped 2 bases and J dropped 5 bases, with 15 bases sitting between them. The CDR3 nucleotides are TGTGCCAGCAGCTTACGCCTCGGGGGACGGACCGGGGAGCTGTTTTTT. Residues: CASSLRLGGRTGELFF.

The chain is built from TRBV12-5 and TRBJ2-5, with D perhaps matching TRBD1 (5 bases). CDR3 length: 15 residues. In germline, CDR1 is LGHNT, CDR2 FRNRAP. Trimming took 6 bases from V and 1 from J, leaving 15 bases between them. The CDR3 is CASGSGWGLQETQYF. The DNA of the CDR3 is TGTGCTAGTGGCTCGGGCTGGGGCCTCCAAGAGACCCAGTACTTC.

The chain uses TRBV14 and TRBJ2-7, with D unclear. CDR3 length: 11 amino acids. V dropped 4 bases and J dropped 3 bases, with 4 bases sitting between them. Germline values: CDR1 SGHDN, CDR2 FVKESK. CDR3 DNA sequence: TGTGCCAGCAGCCTTCACTACGAGCAGTACTTC. Translating it yields CASSLHYEQYF.